The 25 T cell receptor beta chains given below trace back to one sample, sequenced in a study of T cells in Graves' hyperthyroidism and ophthalmopathy. Template material for amplifying TCR beta CDR3 regions consisted of RNA transcripts. During a first-round RT-PCR of the TCR CDR3, the HTBI primer set was used. TCRdb re-derived calls from the multiplex PCR reads in MiXCR, one entry per CDR3 protein. The table shows about 570,000 distinct CDR3 sequences, with about 45% occurring only once. The source material was peripheral blood or thyroid tissue (not recorded which). The receptors stem from an adult woman with Graves' disease, either hyperthyroidism or ophthalmopathy (not recorded which).

This clonotype was counted only a few times. The chain links TRBV6-2 or TRBV6-3 to TRBJ1-4, with a weak D call TRBD1 (5 bases). CDR3 length equals 16 residues. Per the germline V gene, CDR1 is MNHEY and CDR2 is SVGEGT. The germline V and J ends were trimmed by 5 bases and 8 bases, with 21 bases remaining between them. CDR3 coding DNA: TGTGCCAGCAGTCAATGGGACGAGGGATTAAAAGAAAAACTGTTTTTT. Amino acids: CASSQWDEGLKEKLFF.

The rearrangement uses TRBV7-2 and TRBJ1-6; D gene ambiguous. V gave up 1 base and J gave up 5 bases, with 9 bases separating them. CDR3 size: 15 residues. CDR1 is SGHTA and CDR2 is FQGNSA in the germline V gene. Here the CDR3 reads CASSLVLGNNSPLHF. The DNA of the CDR3 is TGTGCCAGCAGCTTAGTGTTAGGGAATAATTCACCCCTCCACTTT. Full variable domain (missing parts from reference TRBV7-2 and TRBJ1-6): GAGVSQSPSNKVTEKGKDVELRCDPISGHTALYWYRQSLGQGLEFLIYFQGNSAPDKSGLPSDRFSAERTGGSVSTLTIQRTQQEDSAVYLCASSLVLGNNSPLHFGNGTRLTVT.

The chain uses TRBV5-1 and TRBJ1-5; 10 nucleotides line up with TRBD1. This CDR3 comprises 15 residues. Per germline, CDR1 SGHRS and CDR2 YFSETQ. The junction had 8 bases not matched to a gene; V was cut back by 5 bases and J by 6 bases. CDR3 sequence reads: CASSGRDRGSQPQHF. The CDR3 bases are TGCGCCAGCAGTGGTCGGGACAGGGGAAGTCAGCCCCAGCATTTT. Combining the CDR3 with reference TRBV5-1 and TRBJ1-5 gives the whole variable domain KAGVTQTPRYLIKTRGQQVTLSCSPISGHRSVSWYQQTPGQGLQFLFEYFSETQRNKGNFPGRFSGRQFSNSRSEMNVSTLELGDSALYLCASSGRDRGSQPQHFGDGTRLSIL.

Of note for this clonotype: This may arise from a read error, as a much more abundant clone is one base away. V and J are TRBV5-2 and TRBJ1-2. TRBV5-2 is labeled a pseudogene. The CDR3 is 14 residues long. CDR3 nucleotides: TGTGCCAGCAAAGGACCAATGGACAACTATGGCTACACCTTC. Translating gives CASKGPMDNYGYTF.

The chain uses TRBV7-8 and TRBJ2-3; 8 positions match TRBD2. In germline, CDR1 is SGHVS, CDR2 FQNEAQ. Trimming at V came to 0 bases and at J to 3 bases, leaving 5 bases not matched to a gene. The CDR3 is 16 amino acids. Here the CDR3 reads CASSLAGTRKTDTQYF. The CDR3 bases are TGTGCCAGCAGCTTAGCCGGGACTAGGAAGACAGATACGCAGTATTTT.

The table lists this clonotype with many counts. V and J are TRBV7-8 and TRBJ2-2, with TRBD1 matching 7 bases. This CDR3 comprises 16 residues. The trim removed 1 base at V and 4 bases at J, leaving 6 bases unmatched. CDR1 SGHVS and CDR2 FQNEAQ come from the germline V gene. The CDR3 DNA reads TGTGCCAGCAGCTTAGAGACAGGGATGAGCACCGGGGAGCTGTTTTTT. This gives the protein CASSLETGMSTGELFF.

In this sample, this clonotype turned up many times. In DNA form, the CDR3 reads TGCAGTGCTAGAGATTATCAGCGGGGTTCCTACGAGCAGTACTTC. Protein product: CSARDYQRGSYEQYF. This chain joins TRBV20-1 and TRBJ2-7; TRBD2 aligns across 7 bases. With V trimmed by 0 bases and J by 1 base, 6 bases remained unmatched. Germline loops: CDR1 DFQATT, CDR2 SNEGSKA (reference sequence). This CDR3 is 15 amino acids long.

The J gene is TRBJ1-5, the V gene TRBV7-8; a possible D gene is TRBD1 (5 bases). The CDR3 totals 15 residues. Looked up from germline, CDR1 is SGHVS and CDR2 is FQNEAQ. Deletions cut 1 base from V and 6 bases from J, with 13 bases between. In DNA form, the CDR3 reads TGTGCCAGCAGCTTAGAGGTCGGGGCCCCTCAGCCCCAGCATTTT. Translation gives CASSLEVGAPQPQHF.

The rearrangement joins TRBV19 to TRBJ1-1; possibly TRBD1 for D (5 bases). Deletions cut 1 base from V and 1 base from J, with 10 bases between. In germline, CDR1 is LNHDA, CDR2 SQIVND (reference sequence). The CDR3 covers 15 residues. The CDR3 nucleotides are TGTGCCAGTAGTATAGTGGCCGGGGGGAACACTGAAGCTTTCTTT. It translates to CASSIVAGGNTEAFF.

CDR3 residues: CARAGAGNTIYF. In nucleotides, the CDR3 is TGTGCCAGAGCAGGGGCTGGAAACACCATATATTTT. The genes are TRBV7-8 and TRBJ1-3, with D possibly matching TRBD1 (6 bases). Looked up from germline, CDR1 is SGHVS and CDR2 is FQNEAQ. Trimming pared 9 bases from V and 2 bases from J, leaving 8 bases between. This CDR3 contains 12 residues.

This chain uses TRBV25-1 with TRBJ1-6; TRBD1 matches 8 bases. Per germline, CDR1 MGHDK and CDR2 SYGVNS. Trimming took 8 bases from V and 8 from J; bases not matched to a gene: 8. There are 14 residues in the CDR3. The CDR3 region is CASSDRGAYSPLHF. CDR3 nucleotides: TGTGCCAGCTCTGACAGGGGCGCGTATTCACCCCTCCACTTT. The full variable domain, with the rest looked up from reference TRBV25-1 and TRBJ1-6, is EADIYQTPRYLVIGTGKKITLECSQTMGHDKMYWYQQDPGMELHLIHYSYGVNSTEKGDLSSESTVSRIRTEHFPLTLESARPSHTSQYLCASSDRGAYSPLHFGNGTRLTVT.

The V and J genes are TRBV5-1 and TRBJ2-6; no clear D. V was pared by 4 bases and J by 4 bases, with 9 bases between. There are 14 residues in the CDR3. Germline CDR1 reads SGHRS; CDR2 reads YFSETQ. The CDR3 region is CASSSTEGANVLTF. Here the CDR3 DNA reads TGCGCCAGCAGCAGCACGGAAGGGGCCAACGTCCTGACTTTC.

This clonotype has at least ten counts. A read error may produce the germline difference seen at one junction end. The J gene is TRBJ2-2, the V gene TRBV7-7; 11 nucleotides match TRBD2. The CDR3 consists of 17 residues. Germline values: CDR1 SSHAT, CDR2 FNYEAQ (reference sequence). The CDR3 reads CASSPRLAGKGTGELFF. The CDR3, as DNA: TGTGCTAGCAGCCCCAGACTAGCGGGAAAGGGAACCGGGGAGCTGTTTTTT.

This clonotype was recorded many times. This rearrangement joins TRBV7-2 to TRBJ1-1; D is perhaps TRBD1 (5 bases). The germline V gene encodes CDR1 SGHTA and CDR2 FQGNSA. Trimming shortened V by 5 bases and J by 0 bases, and 10 bases separated the two germline ends. The CDR3 totals 14 residues. The CDR3 sequence: CASSPTAMNTEAFF. The CDR3 DNA reads TGTGCCAGCAGCCCGACAGCCATGAACACTGAAGCTTTCTTT.

The V call is TRBV2, the J call TRBJ1-1, with D perhaps matching TRBD1 (5 bases). The germline V gene encodes CDR1 SNHLY and CDR2 FYNNEI. V was clipped by 3 bases and J by 0 bases, with 23 bases between them. This CDR3 has 19 amino acids. In nucleotides, the CDR3 is TGTGCCAGCAGTGATCTAACGGGACTAGAAACCGGAATGAACACTGAAGCTTTCTTT. Translating it yields CASSDLTGLETGMNTEAFF.

This clonotype is a singleton in its sample. The rearrangement uses TRBV11-2 and TRBJ2-7; TRBD1 matches 7 bases. In germline, CDR1 is SGHAT, CDR2 FQNNGV. This CDR3 comprises 15 residues. V trimming: 1 base; J trimming: 3 bases; junction bases outside the gene matches: 6. This chain's CDR3 is CASSLAQGFGYEQYF. CDR3 sequence (DNA): TGTGCCAGCAGCTTAGCACAGGGGTTCGGCTACGAGCAGTACTTC. The variable domain in full, with the rest retrieved from reference TRBV11-2 and TRBJ2-7, is EAGVAQSPRYKIIEKRQSVAFWCNPISGHATLYWYQQILGQGPKLLIQFQNNGVVDDSQLPKDRFSAERLKGVDSTLKIQPAKLEDSAVYLCASSLAQGFGYEQYFGPGTRLTVT.

This clonotype was recorded at least ten times. This chain uses TRBV5-1 with TRBJ2-2; a weak D match, TRBD1 (6 bases). The CDR3 spans 14 residues. Trimming removed 1 base from V and 5 bases from J, with 9 bases in between. Germline V lookup: CDR1 SGHRS, CDR2 YFSETQ. The CDR3 here is CASSLSQGTGELFF. As DNA, the CDR3 is TGCGCCAGCAGCTTGTCTCAGGGGACCGGGGAGCTGTTTTTT.

This chain links TRBV18 with TRBJ2-2, with a possible D match to TRBD2 (5 bases). V shed 3 bases and J shed 10 bases, with 9 bases lying between them. The germline V gene has CDR1 KGHSH and CDR2 LQKENI. CDR3 size: 12 residues. CDR3 coding DNA: TGTGCCAGCTCACCCTTGGGAGAGGAGCTGTTTTTT. Translated: CASSPLGEELFF.

This rearrangement joins TRBV2 to TRBJ1-2; no reliable D call. Trimming removed 6 bases at V and 12 bases at J, with 17 bases between. Germline CDR1 SNHLY, CDR2 FYNNEI. The CDR3 totals 12 residues. In DNA form, the CDR3 reads TGTGCCAGCAGCCAAGAGCGCGTGACTAACACCTTC. This sequence encodes CASSQERVTNTF.

This clonotype has at least ten counts. The chain employs TRBV5-6 and TRBJ1-1; D may be TRBD1 (5 bases). Per germline, CDR1 SGHDT and CDR2 YYEEEE. Deletions cut 0 bases from V and 1 base from J, with 16 bases between. The CDR3 is 17 residues long. This chain's CDR3 is CASSLAWGTGENTEAFF. CDR3 coding DNA: TGTGCCAGCAGCTTGGCCTGGGGTACAGGAGAGAACACTGAAGCTTTCTTT.

The V call is TRBV2, the J call TRBJ2-5; D call uncertain. The V gene lost 5 bases and the J gene lost 9 bases, with 7 bases spanning the gap. This CDR3 is built from 10 residues. Germline CDR1 is SNHLY and CDR2 is FYNNEI. CDR3: CASSWSSQYF. The CDR3 DNA follows: TGTGCCAGCAGTTGGAGCTCCCAGTACTTC. Using reference TRBV2 and TRBJ2-5 for the parts outside the CDR3, the full variable domain is EPEVTQTPSHQVTQMGQEVILRCVPISNHLYFYWYRQILGQKVEFLVSFYNNEISEKSEIFDDQFSVERPDGSNFTLKIRSTKLEDSAMYFCASSWSSQYFGPGTRLLVL.

This clonotype has more than one count but fewer than ten. The chain links TRBV12-3 or TRBV12-4 to TRBJ2-2, with D perhaps given as TRBD1 or TRBD2 (6 bases each). The CDR3 runs to 14 residues. Trimming cost V 8 bases and J 10 bases, with 20 bases left between them. CDR3 in DNA: TGTGCCAGCCAAGGTGGGGGGCTAACCCCGGAGCTGTTTTTT. This gives the protein CASQGGGLTPELFF.

The V gene is TRBV6-1, the J gene TRBJ2-5; tentatively, D is TRBD1 (5 bases). Germline CDR1 and CDR2: MNHNS and SASEGT. This CDR3 is 13 amino acids long. Between the trimmed V and J ends, which lost 7 bases and 3 bases, there was a span of 12 bases. The CDR3 DNA is TGTGCCAGCACAGTGGAGACAGAAGAGACCCAGTACTTC. This sequence encodes CASTVETEETQYF.

This sequence joins TRBV25-1 and TRBJ2-5; perhaps TRBD1 as D (6 bases). The CDR3 sequence is 15 residues long. V was clipped by 2 bases and J by 3 bases, with 13 bases between them. CDR1 is MGHDK and CDR2 is SYGVNS in the germline V gene. DNA of the CDR3: TGTGCCAGCAGTGAACCCGGACAGACAGAAGAGACCCAGTACTTC. It codes for CASSEPGQTEETQYF.

The genes are TRBV29-1 and TRBJ1-1; D uncertain. Gene TRBJ1-6 matches the end of the DNA better, so the J call may be wrong. The CDR3 runs 14 residues. Germline V gives CDR1 SQVTM, CDR2 ANQGSEA. CDR3 DNA: TGCAGCGTTGAAGGAAGAAGGGTGAATTCACCCCTCCACTTT. Its translation: CSVEGRRVNSPLHF.